The 5 T cell receptor beta chains below were found in one sample sequenced in a study of T-cell memory formation after mild COVID-19 (dated by TCRdb to the early 2020s). Libraries were built with 5' RACE. These reads were obtained on an Illumina NovaSeq 6000. The public sequencing data were trimmed at Q25 with fastp and processed into clonotypes with MiXCR by TCRdb, which kept only in-frame beta chains. Every entry covers one CDR3 protein and lists the most common genes and DNA from its rows. Counted in this sample were roughly 350,000 distinct CDR3 sequences; under 30% of them appeared once. The ten largest clonotypes hold approximately 13% of the sample. The sequenced sample consisted of PBMCs or a T cell subset sorted from them (not recorded which). The receptors here all came from an adult woman who had mild COVID-19 (a few samples of this study predate the infection). The sample titles of this study are shuffled in the database, so cell type and time point are left out; the donor was told from shared clones.

The genes are TRBV6-1 and TRBJ2-4; perhaps TRBD1 as D (5 bases). The CDR3 extends over 15 amino acids. V shed 4 bases and J shed 6 bases, with 16 bases lying between them. Germline V gives CDR1 MNHNS, CDR2 SASEGT. For the CDR3, the DNA is TGTGCCAGCAGTGTCCAAAATCAGGGCTCAAACATTCAGTACTTC. Translated, it gives CASSVQNQGSNIQYF.

The chain couples TRBV6-6 to TRBJ2-7; D unclear. CDR3 length equals 13 residues. Germline V gene lookup returns CDR1 MNHNY and CDR2 SVGAGI (reference sequence). With 6 bases removed from V and 5 bases from J, the gap between germline ends came to 14 bases. The CDR3 is CASSHTGFDEQYF. Written as DNA, the CDR3 is TGTGCCAGCAGCCATACGGGTTTTGACGAGCAGTACTTC.

Only a few counts were recorded for this clonotype. The chain is built from TRBV7-2 and TRBJ2-2; D remains ambiguous. This CDR3 spans 15 amino acids. V was shortened by 5 bases and J by 2 bases, with 12 bases between the two germline ends. Germline V CDR1 and CDR2: SGHTA, FQGNSA. CDR3 amino acids: CASSQTNLNTGELFF. The CDR3, as DNA: TGTGCCAGCAGCCAGACGAATCTTAACACCGGGGAGCTGTTTTTT.

The table lists this clonotype with a few counts. The V gene is TRBV24-1, the J gene TRBJ2-3; D possibly uses TRBD1 or TRBD2 (5 bases each). The CDR3 is 16 amino acids. V shed 3 bases and J shed 5 bases, with 17 bases lying between them. Germline-derived CDR1 and CDR2 are KGHDR and SFDVKD. The CDR3 DNA reads as TGTGCCACCAGTGATCGGGGACGAGTGGCAGGAGATACGCAGTATTTT. Translation: CATSDRGRVAGDTQYF.

The rearrangement uses TRBV10-3 and TRBJ2-7; D is undetermined. V shed 4 bases and J shed 5 bases, with 12 bases lying between them. The V gene's germline CDR1 is ENHRY and CDR2 SYGVKD. This CDR3 contains 13 residues. The CDR3 sequence: CAISVVGSHEQYF. The CDR3 bases are TGTGCCATCAGTGTAGTAGGGTCCCACGAGCAGTACTTC.